The rows below give T cell receptor beta chains drawn from one sample of a study of cytomegalovirus exposure and HLA in healthy donors. Assay used: immunoSEQ multiplex PCR; TCRdb lists only in-frame clones, some missing. Of approximately 120,000 clones listed, approximately 73% are singletons. Sequenced sample: PBMCs. Source of these receptors: a man between 60 and 70 years old in good health and CMV-seropositive. Both conserved end residues are part of each CDR3. The D gene is left open where the match is weak. Rows give clone size only sometimes, using once, few, many, or a class for an expanded clone.

d_call	clone_size	v_call	j_call	cdr3_nt	cdr3_aa
.	once	TRBV9	TRBJ2-5	TGTGCCAGCAGCGTATCCCCCGTGGGGGGTGAGACCCAGTACTTC	CASSVSPVGGETQYF
.	.	TRBV30	TRBJ1-6	TGTGCCTCCTCGGGTGGTTCACCCCTCCACTTT	CASSGGSPLHF
.	.	TRBV15	TRBJ1-4	TGTGCCACCAGCAGAGATTTGGGGGCAGTCGGCGAAAAACTGTTTTTT	CATSRDLGAVGEKLFF
.	.	TRBV28	TRBJ1-6	TGTGCCAGCAGGCACCCGCGGGAGTCCTATAATTCACCCCTCCACTTT	CASRHPRESYNSPLHF
.	.	TRBV27	TRBJ1-4	TGTGCCAGCAGTCTTCGGAGCGACACTAATGAAAAACTGTTTTTT	CASSLRSDTNEKLFF
.	once	TRBV13	TRBJ2-7	TGTGCCAGCAGCTTAGAAGGACGGGGAAGCTACGAGCAGTACTTC	CASSLEGRGSYEQYF
TRBD1	.	TRBV4-2	TRBJ2-5	TGTGCCAGCAGCCAAGGGGGACAGGCGCAAGAGACCCAGTACTTC	CASSQGGQAQETQYF
.	.	TRBV6-6	TRBJ2-2	TGTGCCAGCAGTTACTCGTACACGGGGGAGCTGTTTTTT	CASSYSYTGELFF
TRBD1	few	TRBV6-1	TRBJ1-4	TGTGCCAGCAGTGACAGTCAGGGGGCGTATGAAAAACTGTTTTTT	CASSDSQGAYEKLFF
.	few	TRBV6-5	TRBJ1-5	TGTGCCAGCAGTGGGGGGGTTTGGGGCAATCAGCCCCAGCATTTT	CASSGGVWGNQPQHF
TRBD1	.	TRBV19	TRBJ2-2	TGTGCCAGTAGGAGACAGGGGACCGGGGAGCTGTTTTTT	CASRRQGTGELFF
TRBD1	.	TRBV11-1	TRBJ1-4	TGTGCCAGCAGCCATGGACAGGGGACGTCGACTAATGAAAAACTGTTTTTT	CASSHGQGTSTNEKLFF
.	.	TRBV6-1	TRBJ1-2	TGTGCCAGCATTAACCCGACAGTTTATGGCTACACCTTC	CASINPTVYGYTF
TRBD1	.	TRBV5-6	TRBJ1-1	TGTGCCAGCAGCCGAGTGACAGGGCACGCTGAAGCTTTCTTT	CASSRVTGHAEAFF
TRBD1	.	TRBV19	TRBJ2-2	TGTGCCAGTAGTAACGGACAGGGAAAGATTGCCGGGGAGCTGTTTTTT	CASSNGQGKIAGELFF
TRBD2	.	TRBV7-8	TRBJ2-1	TGTGCCAGCAGCCATCGGGGGGGCCGGATGACCTACAATGAGCAGTTCTTC	CASSHRGGRMTYNEQFF
.	.	TRBV4-1	TRBJ1-2	TGCGCCAGCAGCCAAGATCTAAATATGCGGAACTATGGCTACACCTTC	CASSQDLNMRNYGYTF
.	once	TRBV11-3	TRBJ2-1	TGTGCCAGCAGCTTAGTGGCGGGGGCTTCCTACAATGAGCAGTTCTTC	CASSLVAGASYNEQFF
TRBD1	.	TRBV2	TRBJ1-4	TGTGCCAGCAGTGAAACGGTGAGGGGGCACCGTCAAAAACTGTTTTTT	CASSETVRGHRQKLFF
.	.	TRBV28	TRBJ1-6	TGTGCCAGCCGCACGGCGGCGATCCCAGGGACCCTCCACTTT	CASRTAAIPGTLHF
.	.	TRBV10-3	TRBJ1-6	TGTGCCATCAGTGAGTCGAAGCCGTCTTCACCCCTCCACTTT	CAISESKPSSPLHF
.	.	TRBV4-2	TRBJ2-5	TGTGCCAGCAGCCAAGTCGCCAGGGGCCAAGAGACCCAGTACTTC	CASSQVARGQETQYF
TRBD1	.	TRBV11-2	TRBJ2-7	TGTGCCAGCAGCTTCGGGACAGGGGGCGAGCAGTACTTC	CASSFGTGGEQYF
.	.	TRBV5-6	TRBJ1-2	TGTGCCAGCAGCTTGGTGGGGGGTAGCTATGGCTACACCTTC	CASSLVGGSYGYTF
.	.	TRBV2	TRBJ2-1	TGTGCCAGCAGTCAAGTAGGGGGTGGGAGTGAGCAGTTCTTC	CASSQVGGGSEQFF
TRBD2	.	TRBV28	TRBJ2-3	TGTGCCAGCAGTTTAGTGGGTATGGCGGGGGGGTACACAGATACGCAGTATTTT	CASSLVGMAGGYTDTQYF
TRBD1	.	TRBV28	TRBJ2-3	TGTGCCAGCAGTTTACTCGGGACAGGGTTGGAAGATACGCAGTATTTT	CASSLLGTGLEDTQYF
.	.	TRBV7-2	TRBJ1-1	TGTGCCAGCAGTCCGGGTTTGAACACTGAAGCTTTCTTT	CASSPGLNTEAFF
.	few	TRBV2	TRBJ2-1	TGTGCCAGCAGTCCTCGGTTAGTTCGCAATGAGCAGTTCTTC	CASSPRLVRNEQFF
.	few	TRBV5-1	TRBJ2-4	TGCGCCAGCAGCCCGCGCGGGACAGCTGAGCGATTTCAGTACTTC	CASSPRGTAERFQYF
.	.	TRBV7-8	TRBJ1-6	TGTGCCAGCAGCTTAGTAGCGGGTTATAATAATTCACCCCTCCACTTT	CASSLVAGYNNSPLHF
.	.	TRBV5-6	TRBJ2-7	TGTGCCAGCAGCTTGTGGGGGGGCAACGAGCAGTACTTC	CASSLWGGNEQYF
.	few	TRBV28	TRBJ1-1	TGTGCCAGCAGTTTATTGGCAGGGACACTCATGAACACTGAAGCTTTCTTT	CASSLLAGTLMNTEAFF
TRBD1	.	TRBV2	TRBJ1-2	TGTGCCAGCAGCGGGGGACAGACGAACTATGGCTACACCTTC	CASSGGQTNYGYTF
.	few	TRBV6-4	TRBJ1-6	TGTGCCAGCAGTGACTCGAGTACTCCGGGATCACCCCTCCACTTT	CASSDSSTPGSPLHF
TRBD1	.	TRBV11-2	TRBJ2-7	TGTGCCAGCAGCCCCAGGACAGGGGAGCAAGCCGAGCAGTACTTC	CASSPRTGEQAEQYF
.	.	TRBV5-4	TRBJ2-7	TGTGCCAGCAGCTTGGACTCGGGCGAGCAGTACTTC	CASSLDSGEQYF
.	.	TRBV7-9	TRBJ2-3	TGTGCCAGCACCGTCGGGGATACGCAGTATTTT	CASTVGDTQYF
.	once	TRBV2	TRBJ1-2	TGTGCCAGCAGTGATTCATCCCGGGCTAACTATGGCTACACCTTC	CASSDSSRANYGYTF
TRBD1	.	TRBV2	TRBJ1-2	TGTGCCAGCGGACAGGCCTTTTTTGGCTACACCTTC	CASGQAFFGYTF
.	.	TRBV20-1	TRBJ1-2	TGCAGTGCTAGATCGGTGCGTGGCTACACCTTC	CSARSVRGYTF
TRBD2	.	TRBV5-4	TRBJ2-7	TGTGCCAGCAGCTTGGCGGGGGGTTTAGGACTTGTCGAGCAGTACTTC	CASSLAGGLGLVEQYF
.	.	TRBV10-3	TRBJ1-1	TGTGCCATCAAGGGGCTCCTGACAGAAGCTTTCTTT	CAIKGLLTEAFF
.	.	TRBV7-2	TRBJ2-7	TGTGCCAGCAGCTTACAGGGTCTCAACGAGCAGTACTTC	CASSLQGLNEQYF
.	.	TRBV9	TRBJ1-2	TGTGCCAGCAGCCTCGAGGCTGTAAACTATGGCTACACCTTC	CASSLEAVNYGYTF
.	.	TRBV29-1	TRBJ2-7	TGCAGCGTTCAAACCCCTAGCTCCCACGAGCAGTACTTC	CSVQTPSSHEQYF
.	.	TRBV18	TRBJ1-1	TGTGCCAGCTCACCGCAAAAGGGGACTGAAGCTTTCTTT	CASSPQKGTEAFF
TRBD1	.	TRBV5-1	TRBJ2-2	TGCGCCAGCAGCTTACTATTGACAGGGATGCCCGGGGAGCTGTTTTTT	CASSLLLTGMPGELFF
TRBD2	many	TRBV11-1	TRBJ2-7	TGTGCCAGCAGCTTATTTCCTAGCGGACTTCCCTACGAGCAGTACTTC	CASSLFPSGLPYEQYF
.	once	TRBV28	TRBJ1-5	TGTGCCAGCACTCATGGTGGGGGGTATAGCAATCAGCCCCAGCATTTT	CASTHGGGYSNQPQHF
.	.	TRBV7-6	TRBJ2-5	TGTGCCAGCAGCTTCTCGGAGACCCAGTACTTC	CASSFSETQYF
.	.	TRBV11-2	TRBJ1-4	TGTGCCAGCAGCCCCGTGGCCGGGGAAAAACTGTTTTTT	CASSPVAGEKLFF
TRBD1	.	TRBV23-1	TRBJ1-6	TGCGCCAGCAGTCCCCCGGACAGGGTGGATTCACCCCTCCACTTT	CASSPPDRVDSPLHF
TRBD1	.	TRBV9	TRBJ2-3	TGTGCCAGCAGCGTCAGACAGGGGTTCCCCCTCACAGATACGCAGTATTTT	CASSVRQGFPLTDTQYF
.	.	TRBV9	TRBJ2-7	TGTGCCAGCAGCGACCGGGACAAGACCTACGAGCAGTACTTC	CASSDRDKTYEQYF